These 29 T cell receptor beta chains were all obtained from the same sample, sequenced in a study of early stage breast cancer tumors (dated by TCRdb to about 2017). Library construction relied on the immunoSEQ multiplex PCR assay. What TCRdb holds here is the immuneACCESS table cut down to in-frame rearrangements. Part of the clones is not present; checked against another copy, under half of the missing clones reflect an unresolved V gene, and the others are unexplained. Across this sample there are about 25,000 clones, with over 60% seen only once. Jointly, the top ten make up around 9.4% of the sample. Sequencing used breast tumor tissue. Receptors originate from a person aged 55 to 70 with breast cancer.

This clone was observed a single time. V is TRBV5-6 and J is TRBJ1-3; D is unresolved. The CDR3 contains 13 residues. Deletions cut 1 base from V and 4 bases from J, with 6 bases between. In germline, CDR1 is SGHDT, CDR2 YYEEEE. Here the CDR3 reads CASSLMAGNTIYF. The CDR3 bases are TGTGCCAGCAGCTTGATGGCCGGAAACACCATATATTTT. Full variable domain (missing parts from reference TRBV5-6 and TRBJ1-3): DAGVTQSPTHLIKTRGQQVTLRCSPKSGHDTVSWYQQALGQGPQFIFQYYEEEERQRGNFPDRFSGHQFPNYSSELNVNALLLGDSALYLCASSLMAGNTIYFGEGSWLTVV.

The chain couples TRBV6-5 to TRBJ2-7; TRBD1 matches 10 bases. The CDR3 extends over 15 amino acids. Germline V gene lookup returns CDR1 MNHEY and CDR2 SVGAGI. With V trimmed by 6 bases and J by 6 bases, 11 bases remained unmatched. CDR3 residues: CASRLGGTGAGEQYF. The CDR3, as DNA: TGTGCCAGCAGGCTAGGCGGGACAGGGGCCGGCGAGCAGTACTTC.

This clone was seen only a few times. The chain recombines TRBV6-5 with TRBJ1-4; D not certain. Germline V gene data show CDR1 as MNHEY and CDR2 as SVGAGI. The V end was cut by 0 bases, the J end by 8 bases, with 7 bases between. The CDR3 sequence is 13 residues long. CDR3 coding DNA: TGTGCCAGCAGTTACTCGTACCGGGAAAAACTGTTTTTT. Translating gives CASSYSYREKLFF.

This clone was seen only once. The chain recombines TRBV5-6 with TRBJ1-4; 9 bases match TRBD1. The CDR3 totals 14 residues. Unmatched junction bases numbered 6, after V lost 4 bases and J lost 8 bases. Germline CDR1 SGHDT, CDR2 YYEEEE. The CDR3: CASSQGQGSEKLFF. The CDR3 coding sequence is TGTGCCAGCAGCCAGGGACAGGGCAGCGAAAAACTGTTTTTT.

In its sample, this clone was seen a few times. The chain joins TRBV7-9 to TRBJ1-5; 7 nucleotides match TRBD1. Germline assignment: CDR1 SEHNR and CDR2 FQNEAQ (reference sequence). The trim removed 5 bases at V and 7 bases at J, leaving 8 bases unmatched. The CDR3 length is 14 residues. CDR3 coding DNA: TGTGCCAGCAGCAAAACAGGGGAACGGCAGCCCCAGCATTTT. This codes for CASSKTGERQPQHF.

This chain uses TRBV7-9 with TRBJ2-3, with 7 positions matching TRBD2. The germline CDR1 and CDR2 sequences are SEHNR and FQNEAQ (reference sequence). V was clipped by 4 bases and J by 1 base; unmatched bases: 5. The CDR3 has 15 residues. CDR3 DNA: TGTGCCAGCAGCTCTTCGGGAGGCGGCACAGATACGCAGTATTTT. It encodes CASSSSGGGTDTQYF. Supplemented by reference TRBV7-9 and TRBJ2-3, the full variable domain reads DTGVSQNPRHKITKRGQNVTFRCDPISEHNRLYWYRQTLGQGPEFLTYFQNEAQLEKSRLLSDRFSAERPKGSFSTLEIQRTEQGDSAMYLCASSSSGGGTDTQYFGPGTRLTVL.

The V and J genes are TRBV5-4 and TRBJ2-7; 7 bases line up with TRBD1. Looked up from germline, CDR1 is SGHNT and CDR2 is YYREEE (reference sequence). The ends lost 2 bases at V and 2 bases at J; junction bases unmatched: 7. The CDR3 is made up of 15 amino acids. CDR3 sequence: CASSFVGQATYEQYF. CDR3 nucleotides: TGTGCCAGCAGCTTCGTTGGACAGGCAACCTACGAGCAGTACTTC.

The V and J genes are TRBV7-9 and TRBJ2-2, with 7 bases aligning to TRBD2. The germline V gene encodes CDR1 SEHNR and CDR2 FQNEAQ (reference sequence). Unmatched junction bases numbered 18, after V lost 5 bases and J lost 6 bases. The CDR3 contains 18 residues. The CDR3 nucleotides read TGTGCCAGCAGCCGCCCTCTCGGGCTGGCTAGCGGAGCCGGGGAGCTGTTTTTT. This codes for CASSRPLGLASGAGELFF.

This chain links TRBV5-1 with TRBJ2-3; 9 nucleotides agree with TRBD2. Germline V gives CDR1 SGHRS, CDR2 YFSETQ. The CDR3 totals 17 residues. V was pared by 0 bases and J by 2 bases, with 7 bases of the junction left unmatched. The CDR3, as DNA: TGCGCCAGCAGCTTGGCGCTCGCTAGCGGGGCCACAGATACGCAGTATTTT. Residues: CASSLALASGATDTQYF.

The rearrangement links TRBV11-1 to TRBJ2-5; no firm D call. The CDR3 spans 13 residues. The germline V gene has CDR1 SGHAT and CDR2 FQDESV (reference sequence). The V end lost 1 base, the J end lost 7 bases, and 10 bases lay between the germline ends. The CDR3 region is CASSLDPPGTQYF. In DNA form, the CDR3 reads TGTGCCAGCAGCTTAGACCCCCCGGGGACCCAGTACTTC.

This clone appeared a few times. The rearrangement links TRBV2 to TRBJ2-7, with D possibly matching TRBD1 (6 bases). The germline V gene has CDR1 SNHLY and CDR2 FYNNEI. The V gene lost 6 bases and the J gene lost 0 bases, with 12 bases spanning the gap. This CDR3 is 14 amino acids long. CDR3 residues: CASREQGPSYEQYF. The CDR3 bases are TGTGCCAGCAGGGAACAGGGCCCCTCCTACGAGCAGTACTTC.

There are a few counts of this clone. This chain joins TRBV6-6 and TRBJ1-4; a weak D match, TRBD1 (5 bases). The CDR3 has 14 residues. V dropped 4 bases and J dropped 1 base, with 7 bases sitting between them. CDR1 is MNHNY, CDR2 SVGAGI, per germline (reference sequence). The CDR3 loop is CASSFQGTNEKLFF. The CDR3 nucleotides read TGTGCCAGCAGTTTTCAGGGAACTAATGAAAAACTGTTTTTT.

This clone appeared a few times. This chain connects TRBV28 to TRBJ2-7; 10 bases are a match to TRBD2. The CDR3 spans 18 residues. With V trimmed by 3 bases and J by 6 bases, 17 bases remained unmatched. Germline V gene lookup returns CDR1 MDHEN and CDR2 SYDVKM. CDR3 protein: CASSFPLLASGSIGEQYF. As DNA, the CDR3 is TGTGCCAGCAGTTTTCCCCTCTTGGCTAGCGGGAGTATAGGCGAGCAGTACTTC. The full variable domain, in which reference TRBV28 and TRBJ2-7 provide the parts outside the CDR3, is DVKVTQSSRYLVKRTGEKVFLECVQDMDHENMFWYRQDPGLGLRLIYFSYDVKMKEKGDIPEGYSVSREKKERFSLILESASTNQTSMYLCASSFPLLASGSIGEQYFGPGTRLTVT.

By proportion, this clone is medium-sized. This chain joins TRBV21-1 and TRBJ2-3; the listed D gene, TRBD1, was not tested against the DNA. TRBV21-1 constitutes a pseudogene. CDR3 length: 16 residues. The CDR3 DNA follows: TGTGCCAGCAAGACGGACAGGGAATTAAGCACAGATACGCAGTATTTT. This gives the protein CASKTDRELSTDTQYF.

The rearrangement links TRBV11-2 to TRBJ2-3; 8 nucleotides agree with TRBD2. V lost 5 bases to trimming and J lost 1 base; unmatched junction nucleotides: 11. In germline, CDR1 is SGHAT, CDR2 FQNNGV. This CDR3 spans 17 amino acids. The CDR3 sequence is CASSSRALAAGTDTQYF. In nucleotides, the CDR3 is TGTGCCAGCAGCAGCCGAGCACTAGCGGCCGGCACAGATACGCAGTATTTT.

The chain couples TRBV5-6 to TRBJ2-7, with a tentative D call TRBD2 (6 bases). The V and J ends lost 4 bases and 2 bases respectively, with 16 bases between them. Per germline, CDR1 SGHDT and CDR2 YYEEEE. The CDR3 is 15 residues long. The CDR3 coding sequence is TGTGCCAGCAGCCAGTCCGGGCCGGGAGCCTACGAGCAGTACTTC. Its protein product is CASSQSGPGAYEQYF.

This rearrangement joins TRBV19 to TRBJ2-1; 7 bases are a match to TRBD2. The CDR3 runs 12 residues. CDR1 is LNHDA and CDR2 is SQIVND in the germline V gene (reference sequence). The J segment lost 2 bases and the V segment lost 9 bases, leaving 1 base of the junction unmatched. DNA for the CDR3: TGTGCCAGCAGCGGGGCCTACAATGAGCAGTTCTTC. This sequence encodes CASSGAYNEQFF.

The chain recombines TRBV18 with TRBJ1-1, with D uncertain. V was cut by 3 bases and J by 4 bases, with 9 bases left in between. The CDR3 has 13 amino acids. Per the germline V gene, CDR1 is KGHSH and CDR2 is LQKENI. CDR3 in DNA: TGTGCCAGCTCACCCGGAGGGATCACTGAAGCTTTCTTT. Its translation: CASSPGGITEAFF.

The rearrangement uses TRBV7-3 and TRBJ2-5, with D possibly TRBD1 on 6 matching bases. CDR1 and CDR2 (germline): SGHTA, FQGTGA. CDR3 length: 14 residues. V dropped 1 base and J dropped 5 bases, with 11 bases sitting between them. As DNA, the CDR3 is TGTGCCAGCAGCTTAAGCACCCAGGGGGAGACCCAGTACTTC. Its protein is CASSLSTQGETQYF.

The genes are TRBV11-3 and TRBJ2-3; TRBD2 matches at 7 bases. Germline loops: CDR1 SGHNT, CDR2 YENEEA. J lost 5 bases, V lost 5 bases, and 7 bases had no gene match. The CDR3 length is 14 residues. The CDR3 bases are TGTGCCAGCAGCCCCCTGCCGGGGGGAGATACGCAGTATTTT. It specifies CASSPLPGGDTQYF.

Many counts were recorded for this clone. This rearrangement joins TRBV5-1 to TRBJ2-7; 10 bases align to TRBD1. With V trimmed by 4 bases and J by 1 base, 5 bases remained unmatched. The CDR3 consists of 15 residues. The V gene's germline CDR1 is SGHRS and CDR2 YFSETQ. The CDR3 loop reads CASSAGTGASYEQYF. The CDR3 DNA sequence: TGCGCCAGCAGCGCTGGGACAGGGGCTTCCTACGAGCAGTACTTC.

This clone has a handful of counts. The chain is built from TRBV19 and TRBJ1-2, with no clear D. This CDR3 contains 12 residues. Trimming pared 8 bases from V and 4 bases from J, leaving 11 bases between. CDR1 is LNHDA and CDR2 is SQIVND in the germline V gene (reference sequence). In nucleotides, the CDR3 is TGTGCCAGTGGAGGGCCTATCTATGGCTACACCTTC. Translating gives CASGGPIYGYTF.

By its share, this clone is medium-sized. The chain employs TRBV28 and TRBJ1-1; possibly TRBD1 for D (6 bases). With 2 bases removed from V and 6 bases from J, the gap between germline ends came to 13 bases. CDR3 length equals 14 residues. Per germline, CDR1 MDHEN and CDR2 SYDVKM. The CDR3: CASSLQRGGAEAFF. The DNA for the CDR3 is TGTGCCAGCAGTTTACAAAGGGGGGGGGCTGAAGCTTTCTTT.

This clone turned up a few times. The chain couples TRBV4-3 to TRBJ1-3; TRBD1 matches 9 bases. CDR3 length: 18 residues. V lost 3 bases, J lost 4 bases, and 13 bases stayed unmatched. Per germline, CDR1 LGHNA and CDR2 YSLEER. CDR3 sequence: CASSHSVPGQGLGNTIYF. The DNA of the CDR3 is TGCGCCAGCAGCCATAGTGTCCCGGGACAGGGATTGGGAAACACCATATATTTT.

This chain uses TRBV6-5 with TRBJ1-1; D is ambiguous. Germline CDR1 reads MNHEY; CDR2 reads SVGAGI. Trimming removed 8 bases from V and 4 bases from J, with 20 bases in between. The CDR3 extends over 15 amino acids. The CDR3 reads CASDAIRSRGTEAFF. The CDR3 DNA reads as TGTGCCAGCGACGCGATCCGAAGCCGGGGCACTGAAGCTTTCTTT.

This chain joins TRBV5-1 and TRBJ2-3, with 7 bases identical to TRBD2. Germline V gene sequence: CDR1 SGHRS, CDR2 YFSETQ. This CDR3 is built from 14 residues. Unmatched junction bases numbered 5, after V lost 4 bases and J lost 3 bases. CDR3 residues: CASSPGGPTDTQYF. The DNA for the CDR3 is TGCGCCAGCAGCCCGGGGGGTCCTACAGATACGCAGTATTTT.

The V call is TRBV5-1, the J call TRBJ2-1; possible D gene TRBD2, 6 bases. Per the germline V gene, CDR1 is SGHRS and CDR2 is YFSETQ. With 0 bases removed from V and 3 bases from J, the gap between germline ends came to 13 bases. The CDR3 is 16 amino acids. CDR3 sequence reads: CASSLEGSGHYNEQFF. The DNA of the CDR3 is TGCGCCAGCAGCTTGGAAGGTAGCGGACACTACAATGAGCAGTTCTTC.

CDR3 sequence reads: CASSVTGTGRNEQFF. For the CDR3, the DNA is TGTGCCAGCAGTGTAACCGGGACAGGGCGTAATGAGCAGTTCTTC. This chain links TRBV25-1 with TRBJ2-1; 9 bases are a match to TRBD1. Germline V gives CDR1 MGHDK, CDR2 SYGVNS. The CDR3 runs to 15 residues. Losses at the gene ends were 4 bases for V and 7 bases for J; bases not matched to a gene: 8.

This clone was detected a few times. This rearrangement joins TRBV4-1 to TRBJ1-2; D not resolved. Germline V gene lookup returns CDR1 MGHRA and CDR2 YSYEKL. This CDR3 has 14 residues. The V and J ends lost 0 bases and 7 bases respectively, with 12 bases between them. CDR3 sequence (DNA): TGCGCCAGCAGCCAAGATGAGAGGTCCGCTGGCTACACCTTC. Translation: CASSQDERSAGYTF.